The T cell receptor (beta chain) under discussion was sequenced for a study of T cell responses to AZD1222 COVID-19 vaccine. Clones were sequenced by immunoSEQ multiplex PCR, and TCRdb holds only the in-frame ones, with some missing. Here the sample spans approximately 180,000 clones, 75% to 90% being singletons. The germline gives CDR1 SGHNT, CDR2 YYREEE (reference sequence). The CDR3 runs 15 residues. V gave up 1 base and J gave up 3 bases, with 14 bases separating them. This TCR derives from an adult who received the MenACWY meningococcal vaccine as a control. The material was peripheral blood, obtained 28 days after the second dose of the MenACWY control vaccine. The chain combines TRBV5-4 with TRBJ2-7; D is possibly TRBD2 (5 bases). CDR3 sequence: CASSLNSGGYYEQYF. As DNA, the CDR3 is TGTGCCAGCAGCTTGAATAGTGGCGGGTACTACGAGCAGTACTTC.